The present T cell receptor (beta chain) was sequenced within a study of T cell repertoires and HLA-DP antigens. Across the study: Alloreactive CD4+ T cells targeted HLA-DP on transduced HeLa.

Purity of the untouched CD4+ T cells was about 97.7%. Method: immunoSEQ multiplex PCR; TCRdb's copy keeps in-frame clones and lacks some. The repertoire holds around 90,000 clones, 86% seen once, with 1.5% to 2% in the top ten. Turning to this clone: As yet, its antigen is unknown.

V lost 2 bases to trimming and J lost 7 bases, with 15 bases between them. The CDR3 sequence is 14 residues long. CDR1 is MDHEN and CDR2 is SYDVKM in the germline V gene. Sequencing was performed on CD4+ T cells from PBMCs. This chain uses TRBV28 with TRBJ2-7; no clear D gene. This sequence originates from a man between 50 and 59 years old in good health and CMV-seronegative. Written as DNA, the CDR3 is TGTGCCAGCAGTTTAACAGTCCTCGCGGAAGAGCAGTACTTC. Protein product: CASSLTVLAEEQYF.